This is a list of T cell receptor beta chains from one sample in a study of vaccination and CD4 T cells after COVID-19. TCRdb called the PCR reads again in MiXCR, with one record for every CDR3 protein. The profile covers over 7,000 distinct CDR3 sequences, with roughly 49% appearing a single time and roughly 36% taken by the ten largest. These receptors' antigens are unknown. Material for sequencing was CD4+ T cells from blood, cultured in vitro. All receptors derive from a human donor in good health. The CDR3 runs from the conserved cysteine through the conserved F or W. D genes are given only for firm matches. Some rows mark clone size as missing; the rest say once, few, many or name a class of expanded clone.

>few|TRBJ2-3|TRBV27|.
TGTGCCAGCAGTTCTAGCCCTCGGACACCTAGCACAGATACGCAGTATTTT
CASSSSPRTPSTDTQYF
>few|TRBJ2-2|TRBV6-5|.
TGTGCCAGCAGTTACGGGGCCGGGGAGCTGTTTTTT
CASSYGAGELFF
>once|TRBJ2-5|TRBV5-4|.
TGTGCCAGCAGCTCCGAGGTGACAACCCAGTACTTC
CASSSEVTTQYF
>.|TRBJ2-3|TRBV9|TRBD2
TGTGCCAGCAGCGAAACGCTAGCGGGGGGGCCGGATACGCAGTATTTT
CASSETLAGGPDTQYF
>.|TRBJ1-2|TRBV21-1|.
TGTGCCAGCAGCAAAGGATCCCACAGCCATGGCTACACCTTC
CASSKGSHSHGYTF
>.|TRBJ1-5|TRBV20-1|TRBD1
TGCAGTGCCGCCCAGGGGGCACTAAGAGGCAATCAGCCCCAGCATTTT
CSAAQGALRGNQPQHF
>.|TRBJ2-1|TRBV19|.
TGTGCCAGTAGTGTTGTGCGTCGCGGAGTCCACAATGAGCAGTTCTTC
CASSVVRRGVHNEQFF
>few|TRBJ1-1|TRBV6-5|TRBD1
TGTGCCAGCAGTTACGGGGACAGGGTCACTGAAGCTTTCTTT
CASSYGDRVTEAFF
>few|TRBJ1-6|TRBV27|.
TGTGCCAGCAGTTTCCAATATAATTCACCCCTCCACTTT
CASSFQYNSPLHF
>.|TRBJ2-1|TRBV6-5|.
TGTGCCAGCAGTTACTCTCCGGGCCCTGGCAATGAGCAGTTCTTC
CASSYSPGPGNEQFF
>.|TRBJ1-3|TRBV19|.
TGTGCCAGTAGTCGAGGGACTGTGGGGAACACCATATATTTT
CASSRGTVGNTIYF
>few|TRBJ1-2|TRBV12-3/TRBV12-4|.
TGTGCCAGCAGTTTCAGGGACTATGGCTACACCTTC
CASSFRDYGYTF
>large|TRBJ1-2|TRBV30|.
TGTGCCTCCTTCTCAGGCGGCACGGGGGGCTACACCTTC
CASFSGGTGGYTF
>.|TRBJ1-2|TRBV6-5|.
TGTGCCAGCAGTTACACACAGCAGGGCCTCTATGGCTACACCTTC
CASSYTQQGLYGYTF
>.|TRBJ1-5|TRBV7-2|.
TGTGCCAGCAGCTTAGCGGGGCATAATAATCAGCCCCAGCATTTT
CASSLAGHNNQPQHF
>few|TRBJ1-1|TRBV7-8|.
TGTGCCAGCAGCCGGGGGCAGGGCGAGGGTGAAGCTTTCTTT
CASSRGQGEGEAFF
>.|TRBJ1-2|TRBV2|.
TGTGCCAGCAGGCGGGACCTCGGGGTCTATGGCTACACCTTC
CASRRDLGVYGYTF
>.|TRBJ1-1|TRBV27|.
TGTGCCAGCAGTTTATTCTCCACTACAGGGCACACTGAAGCTTTCTTT
CASSLFSTTGHTEAFF
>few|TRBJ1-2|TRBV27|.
TGTGCCAGCAGTCGAGACCGGGACACTCACTATGGCTACACCTTC
CASSRDRDTHYGYTF
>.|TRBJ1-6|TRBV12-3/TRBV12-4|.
TGTGCCAGCACCGCTACTCAGGTAGCGGATTCACCCCTCCACTTT
CASTATQVADSPLHF
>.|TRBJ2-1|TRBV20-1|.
TGCAGTGCCCGGGACCGTCGGGATGAGCAGTTCTTC
CSARDRRDEQFF
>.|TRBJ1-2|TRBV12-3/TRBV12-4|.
TGTGCCAGCAGTTCCCGGGACATCTATGGCTACACCTTC
CASSSRDIYGYTF
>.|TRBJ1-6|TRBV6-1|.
TGTGCCAGCAGTGAGACAGAGGGTAGGTCACCCCTCCACTTT
CASSETEGRSPLHF
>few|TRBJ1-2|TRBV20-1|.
TGCAGTGCTAGTATGGCGGAAGGAGGCTATGGCTACACCTTC
CSASMAEGGYGYTF
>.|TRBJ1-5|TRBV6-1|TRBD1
TGTGCCAGCAGGGGGGACAGTTATCAGCCCCAGCATTTT
CASRGDSYQPQHF
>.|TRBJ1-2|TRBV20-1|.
TGCAGTGCAACCCCGGGAGCCGGGGAGAATGGCTACACCTTC
CSATPGAGENGYTF
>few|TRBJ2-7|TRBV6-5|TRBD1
TGTGCCAGCAGTTACTCTGGCTTTTCGGCAGGGGGTTTCCACGAGCAGTACTTC
CASSYSGFSAGGFHEQYF
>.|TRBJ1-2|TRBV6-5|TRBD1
TGTGCCAGCAGTTACAGGGACAGACCCCTCTATGGCTACACCTTC
CASSYRDRPLYGYTF
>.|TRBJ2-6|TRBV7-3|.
TGTGCCAGCAGCTTGGGCGGGGCCTCTGGGGCCAACGTCCTGACTTTC
CASSLGGASGANVLTF
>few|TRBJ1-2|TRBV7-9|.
TGTGCCAGCAGCTTCCAGGGGAATGACTATGGCTACACCTTC
CASSFQGNDYGYTF
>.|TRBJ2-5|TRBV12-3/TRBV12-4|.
TGTGCCAGCAGTTTTGGGGGGTGGGACGAAGAGACCCAGTACTTC
CASSFGGWDEETQYF
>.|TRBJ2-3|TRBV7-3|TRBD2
TGTGCCAGCAGCGAAAGCCCTAGCGGGGGTACAGATACGCAGTATTTT
CASSESPSGGTDTQYF
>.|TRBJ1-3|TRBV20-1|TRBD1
TGCAGTGCTAGCAACAACAGGGGACCTGGAAACACCATATATTTT
CSASNNRGPGNTIYF
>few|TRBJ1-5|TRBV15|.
TGTGCCACCAGCAGAGATTTTCATCAGCCCCAGCATTTT
CATSRDFHQPQHF